The 25 T cell receptor beta chains reported below all come from one sample, sequenced in a study of blood T cell repertoires in COVID-19. Profiled with immunoSEQ multiplex PCR; TCRdb holds only in-frame clones, not every one. Of about 90,000 clones listed, roughly 80% are singletons. The sequenced material came from peripheral blood. These receptors originate from a man aged 45-65 years with acute or convalescent COVID-19.

This chain joins TRBV5-1 and TRBJ1-5, with 9 bases fitting TRBD1. In germline, CDR1 is SGHRS, CDR2 YFSETQ. The CDR3 is made up of 16 amino acids. The trim removed 0 bases at V and 0 bases at J, leaving 1 base unmatched. This CDR3 is CASSLGQGGSNQPQHF. Here the CDR3 DNA reads TGCGCCAGCAGCTTGGGACAGGGGGGTAGCAATCAGCCCCAGCATTTT.

This rearrangement joins TRBV5-1 to TRBJ2-7, with TRBD2 matching over 10 bases. Trimming took 1 base from V and 7 from J; bases not matched to a gene: 8. CDR1 and CDR2 (germline): SGHRS, YFSETQ. The CDR3 is 15 residues long. CDR3 in amino acids: CASSLRAGGPGEQYF. CDR3 sequence (DNA): TGCGCCAGCAGCTTGAGAGCGGGGGGGCCAGGGGAGCAGTACTTC.

The rearrangement uses TRBV5-4 and TRBJ2-1, with D unclear. The CDR3 has 14 residues. Trimming left V 1 base short and J 2 bases short, with 7 bases between. The germline gives CDR1 SGHNT, CDR2 YYREEE (reference sequence). CDR3 nucleotide sequence: TGTGCCAGCAGCTTGCCCAGCGCCTACAATGAGCAGTTCTTC. Translation: CASSLPSAYNEQFF.

The V gene is TRBV28, the J gene TRBJ2-1; 9 bases line up with TRBD2. J lost 5 bases, V lost 6 bases, and 8 bases had no gene match. The CDR3 has 15 amino acids. Germline V CDR1 and CDR2: MDHEN, SYDVKM. DNA for the CDR3: TGTGCCAGCAGCCTACTAGCGGGCCAACACAATGAGCAGTTCTTC. Protein: CASSLLAGQHNEQFF. Drawing the rest from reference TRBV28 and TRBJ2-1, the complete variable domain is DVKVTQSSRYLVKRTGEKVFLECVQDMDHENMFWYRQDPGLGLRLIYFSYDVKMKEKGDIPEGYSVSREKKERFSLILESASTNQTSMYLCASSLLAGQHNEQFFGPGTRLTVL.

The rearrangement links TRBV10-3 to TRBJ1-5; no firm D call. The CDR3 spans 13 residues. Germline V gene data show CDR1 as ENHRY and CDR2 as SYGVKD. With 2 bases removed from V and 8 bases from J, the gap between germline ends came to 10 bases. CDR3: CAISERTAEPQHF. As DNA, the CDR3 is TGTGCCATCAGTGAGCGAACTGCGGAGCCCCAGCATTTT.

The genes are TRBV7-2 and TRBJ1-2; D is uncertain. This CDR3 is 13 amino acids long. The V end was cut by 6 bases, the J end by 4 bases, with 12 bases between. Germline values: CDR1 SGHTA, CDR2 FQGNSA. DNA for the CDR3: TGTGCCAGCAGGCCTGATAGCGCCTATGGCTACACCTTC. It encodes CASRPDSAYGYTF.

V gene TRBV16 combines with J gene TRBJ1-4; a possible D gene is TRBD1 (6 bases). Trimming removed 1 base at V and 5 bases at J, with 8 bases between. CDR3 length equals 14 residues. Germline loops: CDR1 KGHSY, CDR2 FQNENV. The CDR3, as DNA: TGTGCCAGCAGCCAATGGACAGCAAATGAAAAACTGTTTTTT. Translating it yields CASSQWTANEKLFF.

The V and J genes are TRBV5-1 and TRBJ1-2; 9 nucleotides match TRBD1. Germline-derived CDR1 and CDR2 are SGHRS and YFSETQ. J gave up 3 bases and V 4 bases, and 4 bases lay outside the gene matches. The CDR3 loop spans 14 amino acids. This CDR3 is CASSTGQGYYGYTF. CDR3 in DNA: TGCGCCAGCAGCACGGGACAGGGTTACTATGGCTACACCTTC. The variable domain in full, with the rest retrieved from reference TRBV5-1 and TRBJ1-2, is KAGVTQTPRYLIKTRGQQVTLSCSPISGHRSVSWYQQTPGQGLQFLFEYFSETQRNKGNFPGRFSGRQFSNSRSEMNVSTLELGDSALYLCASSTGQGYYGYTFGSGTRLTVV.

The chain recombines TRBV19 with TRBJ1-1; perhaps TRBD1 as D (5 bases). Trimming left V 1 base short and J 5 bases short, with 11 bases between. Germline CDR1 LNHDA, CDR2 SQIVND (reference sequence). CDR3 length: 14 residues. The CDR3 DNA is TGTGCCAGTAGTATAGTGGGGCGTGGGACTGAAGCTTTCTTT. It translates to CASSIVGRGTEAFF. Full variable domain (outside the CDR3, taken from reference TRBV19 and TRBJ1-1): DGGITQSPKYLFRKEGQNVTLSCEQNLNHDAMYWYRQDPGQGLRLIYYSQIVNDFQKGDIAEGYSVSREKKESFPLTVTSAQKNPTAFYLCASSIVGRGTEAFFGQGTRLTVV.

The chain couples TRBV7-8 to TRBJ2-3; perhaps TRBD1 as D (5 bases). The CDR3 spans 14 residues. V lost 1 base, J lost 5 bases, and 10 bases lay in between. Per the germline V gene, CDR1 is SGHVS and CDR2 is FQNEAQ. In nucleotides, the CDR3 is TGTGCCAGCAGCTTAGTAGGGGCGAAAGATACGCAGTATTTT. Translation: CASSLVGAKDTQYF. Using reference TRBV7-8 and TRBJ2-3 for the parts outside the CDR3, the full variable domain is GAGVSQSPRYKVAKRGQDVALRCDPISGHVSLFWYQQALGQGPEFLTYFQNEAQLDKSGLPSDRFFAERPEGSVSTLKIQRTQQEDSAVYLCASSLVGAKDTQYFGPGTRLTVL.

The chain joins TRBV7-7 to TRBJ2-7, with D perhaps matching TRBD1 (5 bases). CDR1 is SSHAT and CDR2 is FNYEAQ in the germline V gene (reference sequence). The CDR3 sequence is 14 residues long. Trimming took 1 base from V and 5 from J, leaving 12 bases between them. The CDR3 protein is CASSLERGSDEQYF. Written as DNA, the CDR3 is TGTGCCAGCAGCTTAGAAAGGGGTTCCGACGAGCAGTACTTC. The variable domain in full, completed from reference TRBV7-7 and TRBJ2-7, reads GAGVSQSPRYKVTKRGQDVTLRCDPISSHATLYWYQQALGQGPEFLTYFNYEAQPDKSGLPSDRFSAERPEGSISTLTIQRTEQRDSAMYRCASSLERGSDEQYFGPGTRLTVT.

This chain connects TRBV10-3 to TRBJ2-4; D is perhaps TRBD1 (6 bases). Germline lookup yields CDR1 ENHRY and CDR2 SYGVKD. Trimming took off 3 bases at V and 6 bases at J, with 18 bases between the two ends. The length of the CDR3 is 16 residues. In DNA form, the CDR3 reads TGTGCCATCAGTGAAACCTTGGGGGACAAGTCAAACATTCAGTACTTC. Translating it yields CAISETLGDKSNIQYF.

The rearrangement links TRBV7-6 to TRBJ2-1; D is unclear. Germline values: CDR1 SGHVS, CDR2 FNYEAQ. Trimming cost V 1 base and J 4 bases, with 8 bases left between them. The CDR3 has 14 residues. DNA for the CDR3: TGTGCCAGCAGCTTAGAATACGGTTACAATGAGCAGTTCTTC. Translation gives CASSLEYGYNEQFF.

This chain joins TRBV13 and TRBJ2-7, with TRBD2 as a possible D gene (6 bases). Per germline, CDR1 PRHDT and CDR2 FYEKMQ (reference sequence). The CDR3 runs to 13 residues. Trimming removed 2 bases at V and 2 bases at J, with 7 bases between. CDR3 nucleotide sequence: TGTGCCAGCAGCTTACGCGGGACCTACGAGCAGTACTTC. It translates to CASSLRGTYEQYF.

The J gene is TRBJ1-1, the V gene TRBV7-2; maybe TRBD1 (6 bases). CDR3 length: 14 amino acids. Germline V CDR1 and CDR2: SGHTA, FQGNSA. V lost 1 base to trimming and J lost 11 bases, with 17 bases between them. The CDR3 sequence: CASSLDTGSTKAFF. CDR3 coding DNA: TGTGCCAGCAGCTTAGATACAGGGTCGACAAAGGCTTTCTTT. Full variable domain (remainder filled in from reference TRBV7-2 and TRBJ1-1): GAGVSQSPSNKVTEKGKDVELRCDPISGHTALYWYRQSLGQGLEFLIYFQGNSAPDKSGLPSDRFSAERTGGSVSTLTIQRTQQEDSAVYLCASSLDTGSTKAFFGQGTRLTVV.

This rearrangement joins TRBV9 to TRBJ2-2; 9 bases fit TRBD1. This CDR3 is 18 amino acids long. The germline V gene encodes CDR1 SGDLS and CDR2 YYNGEE. V lost 4 bases and J lost 4; bases outside the gene matches: 14. Written as DNA, the CDR3 is TGTGCCAGCAGCCCCCAAGTGGGACAGGGAGGGGGCACCGGGGAGCTGTTTTTT. Residues: CASSPQVGQGGGTGELFF.

The gene calls are TRBV6-5 and TRBJ2-2, with 9 bases aligning to TRBD1. This CDR3 is built from 15 residues. Germline CDR1 and CDR2: MNHEY and SVGAGI. The trim removed 7 bases at V and 7 bases at J, leaving 10 bases unmatched. CDR3 residues: CASTRRGTGLGELFF. DNA of the CDR3: TGTGCCAGCACCAGAAGAGGGACAGGGCTCGGGGAGCTGTTTTTT.

The V and J genes are TRBV27 and TRBJ2-3, with 7 positions matching TRBD2. CDR3 length equals 16 residues. Germline V gene data show CDR1 as MNHEY and CDR2 as SMNVEV (reference sequence). J lost 5 bases, V lost 3 bases, and 11 bases had no gene match. CDR3 amino acids: CASSFASSGFVDTQYF. As DNA, the CDR3 is TGTGCCAGCAGTTTTGCGTCTAGCGGTTTCGTAGATACGCAGTATTTT.

The rearrangement links TRBV6-2 or TRBV6-3 to TRBJ1-5; D may be TRBD1 (5 bases). Germline V gives CDR1 MNHEY, CDR2 SVGEGT. Trimming removed 5 bases at V and 0 bases at J, with 14 bases between. CDR3 length: 16 amino acids. CDR3 DNA: TGTGCCAGCAGTACCCGACAGAGATATAGCAATCAGCCCCAGCATTTT. Amino acids: CASSTRQRYSNQPQHF.

The chain couples TRBV27 to TRBJ2-7; tentative D call: TRBD1 (5 bases). The CDR3 consists of 12 residues. The germline V and J ends were trimmed by 6 bases and 6 bases, with 12 bases remaining between them. The V gene's germline CDR1 is MNHEY and CDR2 SMNVEV (reference sequence). CDR3 in amino acids: CASSSDSSEQYF. Written as DNA, the CDR3 is TGTGCCAGCAGCAGTGACAGCAGCGAGCAGTACTTC.

Only one count was recorded for this clone. The V and J genes are TRBV19 and TRBJ1-1, with D perhaps TRBD1 (5 bases). Per the germline V gene, CDR1 is LNHDA and CDR2 is SQIVND (reference sequence). The V end was cut by 6 bases, the J end by 3 bases, with 14 bases between. This CDR3 region has 14 residues. CDR3 in amino acids: CASSENGGYTEAFF. The CDR3 DNA sequence: TGTGCCAGTAGCGAAAACGGGGGATACACTGAAGCTTTCTTT.

This rearrangement joins TRBV6-1 to TRBJ2-7, with D tentatively TRBD2 (6 bases). With 3 bases removed from V and 2 bases from J, the gap between germline ends came to 11 bases. This CDR3 has 14 amino acids. Germline V gene sequence: CDR1 MNHNS, CDR2 SASEGT. The CDR3 bases are TGTGCCAGCAGTGAGCGGGACGCCACCTACGAGCAGTACTTC. Protein product: CASSERDATYEQYF.

The chain is built from TRBV9 and TRBJ2-5, with TRBD2 identical over 15 bases. Trimming took 4 bases from V and 5 from J; bases not matched to a gene: 6. This CDR3 spans 16 amino acids. Germline V gives CDR1 SGDLS, CDR2 YYNGEE. CDR3: CASSKGLAGGVETQYF. For the CDR3, the DNA is TGTGCCAGCAGCAAGGGACTAGCGGGAGGAGTGGAGACCCAGTACTTC.

V gene TRBV7-3 combines with J gene TRBJ1-3; no reliable D call. Germline V gene sequence: CDR1 SGHTA, CDR2 FQGTGA. The V end was cut by 3 bases, the J end by 1 base, with 10 bases between. This CDR3 is built from 15 residues. CDR3 DNA: TGTGCCAGCAGCTTGGGAGGTAGTTCTGGAAACACCATATATTTT. Translation: CASSLGGSSGNTIYF.

This chain uses TRBV5-1 with TRBJ1-1, with D hard to call. This CDR3 comprises 12 residues. The germline V gene encodes CDR1 SGHRS and CDR2 YFSETQ. V lost 4 bases to trimming and J lost 1 base, with 5 bases between them. CDR3 residues: CASSNSNTEAFF. The CDR3 DNA reads as TGCGCCAGCAGCAACTCGAACACTGAAGCTTTCTTT.